This T cell receptor beta chain was captured in a study of cytomegalovirus exposure and HLA in healthy donors. Study summary: As released early, the data held 70 million to 95 million unique TCRs from HLA-typed donors.

Primers: 60 Vbeta forward and 13 Jbeta reverse. Authors' data handling: About 10 million shared chains were among the 60 million to 80 million unique TCR beta chains that a later analysis counted. TCRdb's copy holds only in-frame clones and misses some; the assay was immunoSEQ multiplex PCR. Clone size and V and J calls were adopted from that table, with D and trimming inferred from the DNA. The table records 200,000 to 250,000 clones, roughly 89% of them present only once. The receptor was isolated from a woman between 18 and 30 years old in good health and CMV-seronegative. Sequenced material: PBMCs.

The CDR3 is CASSPAGIGNQPQHF. DNA of the CDR3: TGCGCCAGCAGCCCCGCGGGAATCGGCAATCAGCCCCAGCATTTT. J is TRBJ1-5 and V is TRBV4-1; D unclear. Trimming stripped 4 bases from V and 2 bases from J, with 12 bases between. Germline V gene data show CDR1 as MGHRA and CDR2 as YSYEKL. CDR3 length: 15 amino acids.